A selection of T cell receptor beta chains follows, all from one sample in a study of beta chain features in type 1 diabetes. Using immunoSEQ multiplex PCR, the repertoire was profiled, and TCRdb retains in-frame clones only, with some absent. The sample contains hundreds of thousands of clones, over 13% of which appear only once. Input material: naive CD4+ T cells from blood. These receptors all come from a man aged 18 to 29 with type 1 diabetes. Each CDR3 is given with its conserved first and last residue. Each record gives: clone size, V gene, D gene, J gene, CDR3 protein, CDR3 DNA. A D gene is named only where the DNA matches it firmly. Some rows mark clone size as missing; the rest say once, few, many or name a class of expanded clone.

>-|TRBV5-3|-|TRBJ2-1
CARRSPGNEQFF
TGTGCCAGAAGGTCACCTGGCAATGAGCAGTTCTTC
>few|TRBV4-1|-|TRBJ1-3
CASSQDQQGSGNTIYF
TGCGCCAGCAGCCAAGATCAACAGGGTTCTGGAAACACCATATATTTT
>-|TRBV7-3|-|TRBJ2-2
CASSASRNTGELFF
TGTGCCAGCAGCGCCTCTAGGAACACCGGGGAGCTGTTTTTT
>-|TRBV11-2|TRBD1|TRBJ1-1
CASRVQGEAFF
TGTGCCAGCAGGGTACAGGGGGAAGCTTTCTTT
>-|TRBV30|-|TRBJ1-1
CAWGIQPNTEAFF
TGTGCCTGGGGAATACAGCCAAACACTGAAGCTTTCTTT
>-|TRBV4-1|-|TRBJ2-3
CASRPNPFTDTQYF
TGCGCCAGCCGACCCAACCCATTCACAGATACGCAGTATTTT
>-|TRBV9|-|TRBJ2-5
CASSPWGSETQYF
TGTGCCAGCAGCCCCTGGGGGAGTGAGACCCAGTACTTC
>-|TRBV6-1|-|TRBJ1-1
CASSEQGLNTEAFF
TGTGCCAGCAGTGAACAGGGGCTGAACACTGAAGCTTTCTTT
>-|TRBV7-2|TRBD2|TRBJ2-7
CASSLGLAEPPYF
TGTGCCAGCAGCTTAGGACTAGCGGAGCCGCCGTACTTC
>-|TRBV5-1|TRBD1|TRBJ2-7
CASSLDRGPQYF
TGCGCCAGCAGCTTGGACAGGGGGCCGCAGTACTTC
>few|TRBV11-1|-|TRBJ2-3
CASSLRRDGYTDTQYF
TGTGCCAGCAGCCTTCGCCGGGACGGCTACACAGATACGCAGTATTTT
>-|TRBV9|-|TRBJ2-7
CASSVGTAYSYEQYF
TGTGCCAGCAGCGTAGGGACAGCTTACTCCTACGAGCAGTACTTC
>-|TRBV7-8|-|TRBJ2-2
CASSLRGTTGELFF
TGTGCCAGCAGCTTAAGAGGGACCACCGGGGAGCTGTTTTTT
>-|TRBV11-2|-|TRBJ1-1
CASSLVQGSTEAFF
TGTGCCAGCAGCTTAGTCCAGGGAAGCACTGAAGCTTTCTTT
>-|TRBV7-9|TRBD1|TRBJ2-1
CASRNRDREDWAYNEQFF
TGTGCCAGCAGAAACCGGGACAGGGAGGATTGGGCCTACAATGAGCAGTTCTTC
>few|TRBV5-1|-|TRBJ2-7
CASSFLTGPRYEQYF
TGCGCCAGCAGCTTTCTTACGGGCCCTCGATACGAGCAGTACTTC
>few|TRBV28|-|TRBJ2-7
CASSSDLYEQYF
TGTGCCAGCAGCTCTGACCTCTACGAGCAGTACTTC
>-|TRBV23-1|TRBD2|TRBJ2-2
CASSQWSKTSGRSGGELFF
TGCGCCAGCAGTCAATGGTCGAAGACTAGCGGGAGATCTGGCGGGGAGCTGTTTTTT
>few|TRBV6-5|-|TRBJ2-4
CASSYGGAGAKNIQYF
TGTGCCAGCAGTTACGGAGGGGCGGGAGCCAAAAACATTCAGTACTTC
>few|TRBV27|-|TRBJ1-1
CASSPKGNTEAFF
TGTGCCAGCAGTCCCAAGGGGAACACTGAAGCTTTCTTT
>-|TRBV5-1|TRBD2|TRBJ2-7
CASSYRTGLAGGYTYEQYF
TGCGCCAGCAGCTACCGGACCGGACTAGCGGGAGGGTACACCTACGAGCAGTACTTC
>-|TRBV7-9|-|TRBJ2-5
CASSLGAATQETQYF
TGTGCCAGCAGCTTAGGGGCAGCTACCCAAGAGACCCAGTACTTC
>-|TRBV5-4|-|TRBJ2-1
CASSLDPGQYNEQFF
TGTGCCAGCAGCTTGGATCCGGGGCAGTACAATGAGCAGTTCTTC
>-|TRBV6-5|-|TRBJ2-1
CASSSFLYEQFF
TGTGCCAGCAGTTCCTTTTTGTATGAGCAGTTCTTC
>-|TRBV11-1|TRBD1|TRBJ1-4
CASSTRGATNEKLFF
TGTGCCAGCAGTACCAGGGGGGCAACTAATGAAAAACTGTTTTTT
>-|TRBV6-5|-|TRBJ2-7
CASSSPGRYEQYF
TGTGCCAGCAGTTCGCCGGGACGTTACGAGCAGTACTTC
>-|TRBV9|-|TRBJ1-6
CASNVDPNSPLHF
TGTGCCAGCAACGTGGACCCTAATTCACCCCTCCACTTT
>few|TRBV5-6|-|TRBJ2-5
CASSSTRGGETQYF
TGTGCCAGCAGCTCCACCCGCGGAGGGGAGACCCAGTACTTC
>-|TRBV23-1|-|TRBJ2-1
CASSPLRAGGPMSSYNEQFF
TGCGCCAGCAGCCCTCTACGGGCAGGGGGGCCCATGAGCTCCTACAATGAGCAGTTCTTC
>few|TRBV7-2|-|TRBJ1-5
CASSLRTDSNQPQHF
TGTGCCAGCAGCTTGCGGACAGATAGCAATCAGCCCCAGCATTTT
>-|TRBV5-4|-|TRBJ2-4
CASSLVREVVRAKNIQYF
TGTGCCAGCAGCTTGGTCAGGGAGGTTGTAAGAGCCAAAAACATTCAGTACTTC
>-|TRBV10-3|TRBD1|TRBJ1-2
CAISEPRLGGGYTF
TGTGCCATCAGTGAGCCGCGACTAGGGGGCGGCTACACCTTC
>few|TRBV9|TRBD2|TRBJ2-1
CASSFRGGRSNEQFF
TGTGCCAGCAGCTTTCGGGGCGGGAGATCCAATGAGCAGTTCTTC
>few|TRBV6-5|-|TRBJ1-2
CASSYSSAGGYTF
TGTGCCAGCAGTTACTCGTCAGCGGGCGGCTACACCTTC
>-|TRBV9|-|TRBJ1-6
CASSPDPFSNSPLHF
TGTGCCAGCAGCCCCGACCCGTTCTCAAATTCACCCCTCCACTTT
>few|TRBV10-3|TRBD1|TRBJ2-7
CAISGGGTGAYEQYF
TGTGCCATCAGTGGAGGGGGGACAGGGGCCTACGAGCAGTACTTC
>few|TRBV2|TRBD1|TRBJ2-7
CARRGQGSYEQYF
TGTGCCAGGCGGGGACAGGGTTCGTACGAGCAGTACTTC
>-|TRBV30|TRBD2|TRBJ2-7
CAWNLGGSEQYF
TGTGCCTGGAACTTGGGGGGGTCCGAGCAGTACTTC
>few|TRBV28|-|TRBJ1-2
CASSLVQWGGYTF
TGTGCCAGCAGTTTAGTGCAGTGGGGAGGCTACACCTTC
>few|TRBV5-1|-|TRBJ2-3
CASSTDGGTDTQYF
TGCGCCAGCAGCACGGACGGGGGCACAGATACGCAGTATTTT
>-|TRBV5-4|-|TRBJ1-2
CASRRVGRNNYGYTF
TGTGCCAGCAGAAGGGTTGGTAGAAATAACTATGGCTACACCTTC
>few|TRBV5-1|-|TRBJ1-1
CASSLFDRSNTEAFF
TGCGCCAGCAGCTTGTTCGACAGGTCAAACACTGAAGCTTTCTTT
>few|TRBV19|TRBD1|TRBJ1-2
CASSTKDRAGYTF
TGTGCCAGTAGTACGAAGGACAGGGCTGGCTACACCTTC
>-|TRBV7-2|TRBD2|TRBJ2-1
CASSPVGGLAGAYNEQFF
TGTGCCAGCAGCCCCGTGGGGGGACTAGCGGGAGCCTACAATGAGCAGTTCTTC
>few|TRBV5-4|-|TRBJ2-2
CASSLEVGGELFF
TGTGCCAGCAGCTTGGAGGTGGGCGGGGAGCTGTTTTTT
>-|TRBV5-4|-|TRBJ2-5
CASASTVVYF
TGTGCCAGCGCTTCAACGGTGGTTTACTTC
>few|TRBV30|-|TRBJ1-1
CAWGRGFDSEAFF
TGTGCCTGGGGGCGAGGATTTGATTCTGAAGCTTTCTTT
>few|TRBV28|TRBD1|TRBJ2-1
CASRFPTGTSYNEQFF
TGTGCCAGCAGATTTCCGACAGGGACGAGCTACAATGAGCAGTTCTTC
>few|TRBV19|-|TRBJ2-5
CASSTNPTRRETQYF
TGTGCCAGTAGTACCAATCCCACCAGAAGAGAGACCCAGTACTTC
>-|TRBV6-5|-|TRBJ2-3
CASSYSGRLTDTQYF
TGTGCCAGCAGTTACTCGGGGCGACTCACAGATACGCAGTATTTT